This T cell receptor (beta chain) derives from a study of blood T cell repertoires in COVID-19. For the study at large: PBMCs, B-cell-depleted T cells, or T cells were the source of the cDNA or gDNA that made up the material.

After removal of 4 bases from V and 8 bases from J, the junction contained 5 bases not matched to a gene. Germline V CDR1 and CDR2: SGHTA, FQGNSA. The CDR3 length is 14 residues. Measured with immunoSEQ multiplex PCR; TCRdb has only the in-frame clones, and not every one. The sample has about 220,000 clones; more than 65% are singletons. The V and J genes are TRBV7-2 and TRBJ1-2; 12 positions agree with TRBD1. The material sequenced was peripheral blood. This receptor was identified in a woman aged 55-69 years with acute or convalescent COVID-19. The CDR3 sequence is CASSSGQGALGYTF. The DNA for the CDR3 is TGTGCCAGCAGCTCGGGACAGGGGGCGCTGGGCTACACCTTC.